Detailed here is one TCR beta chain. Random hexamers served to reverse transcribe roughly 0.5 to 1 ug RNA. With immunoSEQ multiplex PCR, TCR beta CDR3 was amplified across 54 Vbeta and 13 Jbeta. A single record per CDR3 protein comes from TCRdb applying MiXCR to the immunoSEQ multiplex PCR reads. This sample has approximately 160,000 distinct CDR3 sequences, with approximately 95% found just once. Looked up from germline, CDR1 is MDHEN and CDR2 is SYDVKM. V lost 5 bases and J 5 bases, leaving 13 bases between the germline ends. The length of the CDR3 is 13 residues. The record originates from a study of CD8 T cells in Susac syndrome. Patients with stable or active relapsing-remitting disease, all of them treatment-naive, made up the multiple sclerosis controls.

This TCR was sampled from a human donor with multiple sclerosis. The sequenced material came from CD4+ T cells from PBMCs. The chain carries TRBV28 and TRBJ2-7; D gene unclear. DNA for the CDR3: TGTGCCAGCAGTCCAGACCTAATACACGAGCAGTACTTC. It yields the protein CASSPDLIHEQYF.